This is a list of T cell receptor beta chains from one sample in a study of shared clonotypes between healthy human individuals. Generated by immunoSEQ multiplex PCR, the TCRdb table keeps only in-frame clones and is missing some. The data show some 2,000,000 clones, 85% to 95% seen once. Sequencing used naive CD8+ T cells sorted from blood. The origin of the receptors is a man younger than 30 in good health. Each CDR3 is given with its conserved first and last residue. Fields, in order: J gene, clone size, D gene, V gene, CDR3 length, CDR3 protein, CDR3 DNA. D genes are given only for firm matches. Only some rows state a clone size, as once, few, many or a class for expanded clones.

>TRBJ2-7|NA|TRBD2|TRBV4-3|17
CASSQELGLAGVHEQYF
TGCGCCAGCAGCCAGGAACTGGGACTAGCGGGAGTTCACGAGCAGTACTTC
>TRBJ2-2|NA|TRBD2|TRBV13|16
CASSFGTSGSTGELFF
TGTGCCAGCAGCTTTGGGACTAGCGGATCCACCGGGGAGCTGTTTTTT
>TRBJ2-7|NA|NA|TRBV28|12
CASSLQVAVQYF
TGTGCCAGCAGTTTACAAGTGGCGGTGCAGTACTTC
>TRBJ2-5|once|NA|TRBV9|14
CASSVVGSEETQYF
TGTGCCAGCAGCGTAGTGGGTAGCGAAGAGACCCAGTACTTC
>TRBJ1-5|NA|NA|TRBV7-2|14
CASSHRDTVLPQHF
TGTGCCAGCAGCCACCGGGACACCGTATTGCCCCAGCATTTT
>TRBJ1-4|many|TRBD1|TRBV5-1|15
CASSPGTVLNEKLFF
TGCGCCAGCAGCCCAGGGACAGTTCTTAATGAAAAACTGTTTTTT
>TRBJ1-1|NA|NA|TRBV18|13
CASSLGGGTEAFF
TGTGCCAGCTCACTCGGAGGAGGGACTGAAGCTTTCTTT
>TRBJ2-5|NA|TRBD1|TRBV11-2|15
CASSLETGGLETQYF
TGTGCCAGCAGCTTAGAAACAGGGGGTTTGGAGACCCAGTACTTC
>TRBJ2-5|once|NA|TRBV7-9|14
CASSSDREGETQYF
TGTGCCAGCAGCTCGGACAGGGAGGGAGAGACCCAGTACTTC
>TRBJ2-1|once|NA|TRBV14|16
CASSQDPGVPYNEQFF
TGTGCCAGCAGCCAAGATCCAGGCGTCCCCTACAATGAGCAGTTCTTC
>TRBJ2-5|NA|NA|TRBV12-5|15
CASGHDDRFIETQYF
TGTGCTAGTGGTCACGACGACAGGTTTATAGAGACCCAGTACTTC
>TRBJ2-1|NA|NA|TRBV5-4|13
CASSLNSGHEQFF
TGTGCCAGCAGCTTGAATTCTGGACATGAGCAGTTCTTC
>TRBJ2-6|NA|NA|TRBV4-1|18
CASSQDFGRVAGANVLTF
TGCGCCAGCAGCCAAGATTTCGGCAGGGTAGCTGGGGCCAACGTCCTGACTTTC
>TRBJ2-1|NA|TRBD1|TRBV28|15
CASSGDRVGPEEQFF
TGTGCCAGCAGTGGGGACAGGGTTGGTCCCGAGGAGCAGTTCTTC
>TRBJ2-7|NA|TRBD1|TRBV4-1|15
CASSHAGTGSYEQYF
TGCGCCAGCAGCCATGCCGGGACAGGGTCCTACGAGCAGTACTTC
>TRBJ2-3|NA|TRBD2|TRBV27|14
CASSHGTSGYTQYF
TGTGCCAGCAGCCATGGGACTAGCGGTTATACGCAGTATTTT
>TRBJ1-2|NA|NA|TRBV27|12
CASKQGVAGYTF
TGTGCCAGCAAGCAGGGCGTTGCTGGCTACACCTTC
>TRBJ1-4|NA|NA|TRBV30|16
CAWSGPPGRVNEKLFF
TGTGCCTGGTCCGGACCCCCGGGACGGGTTAATGAAAAACTGTTTTTT
>TRBJ1-1|NA|TRBD1|TRBV7-9|16
CASTTLLDRVGTEAFF
TGTGCCAGCACGACATTATTAGACAGGGTCGGGACTGAAGCTTTCTTT
>TRBJ1-4|NA|NA|TRBV4-1|15
CASSQDQGLGEKLFF
TGCGCCAGCAGCCAAGATCAGGGGTTAGGTGAAAAACTGTTTTTT
>TRBJ1-2|NA|TRBD1|TRBV5-4|15
CASSLGRTGGYGYTF
TGTGCCAGCAGCTTGGGCCGGACAGGGGGCTATGGCTACACCTTC
>TRBJ1-3|NA|NA|TRBV4-1|18
CASSQAPPQALSGNTIYF
TGCGCCAGCAGCCAAGCACCTCCCCAGGCCCTCTCTGGAAACACCATATATTTT
>TRBJ2-2|once|TRBD1|TRBV6-6|16
CASSSGTGLNTGELFF
TGTGCCAGCAGCTCCGGGACAGGGCTGAACACCGGGGAGCTGTTTTTT